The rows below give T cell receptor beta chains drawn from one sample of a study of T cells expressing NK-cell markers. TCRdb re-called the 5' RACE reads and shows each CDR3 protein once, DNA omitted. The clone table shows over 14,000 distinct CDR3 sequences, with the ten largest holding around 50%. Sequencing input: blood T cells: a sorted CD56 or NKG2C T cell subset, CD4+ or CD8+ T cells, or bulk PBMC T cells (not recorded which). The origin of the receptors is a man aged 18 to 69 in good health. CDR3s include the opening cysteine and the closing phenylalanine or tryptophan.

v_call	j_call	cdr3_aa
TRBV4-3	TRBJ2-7	CASSQEGTPTYEQYF
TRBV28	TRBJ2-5	CASIQGETQYF
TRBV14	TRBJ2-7	CASSPLPTGVHEQYF
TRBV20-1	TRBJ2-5	CSARHPGRGVETQYF
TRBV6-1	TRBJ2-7	CASSPNGGPYEQYF
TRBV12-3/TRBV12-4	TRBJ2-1	CASSSHGPVYNEQFF
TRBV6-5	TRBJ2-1	CASSYGRLAGNEQFF
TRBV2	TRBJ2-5	CASTRTKVGETQYF
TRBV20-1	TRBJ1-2	CSGKAQESNYGYTF
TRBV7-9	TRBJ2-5	CASTHGGGGEETQYF
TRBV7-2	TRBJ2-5	CATATGQETQYF
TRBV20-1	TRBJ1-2	CSARDRGTYGYTF
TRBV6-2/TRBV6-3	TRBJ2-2	CASREFTGELFF
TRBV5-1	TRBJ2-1	CASSPQLGEQFF
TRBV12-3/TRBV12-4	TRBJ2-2	CASSHTDTGELFF
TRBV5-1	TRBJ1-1	CASSPSSAVNTEAFF
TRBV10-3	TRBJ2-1	CAISDPERGPHNEQFF
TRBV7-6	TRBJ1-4	CASSPRQGADANEKLFF
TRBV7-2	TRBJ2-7	CASSPVAGYEQYF
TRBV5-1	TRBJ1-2	CASSQKGQDENSYTF
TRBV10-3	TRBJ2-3	CATGNSGTDTQYF
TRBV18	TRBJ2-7	CASSPPSRDGSYEQYF
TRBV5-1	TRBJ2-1	CASSLGTSGHNEQFF
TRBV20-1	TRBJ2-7	CSADRDTTYEQYF
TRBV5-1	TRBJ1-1	CASTNTRGSTEAFF
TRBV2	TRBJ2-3	CASSRQPSTDTQYF
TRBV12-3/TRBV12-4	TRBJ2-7	CASRGTGPYEQYF
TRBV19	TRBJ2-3	CASSRTTDTQYF
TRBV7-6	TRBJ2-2	CASSLWDRENTGELFF
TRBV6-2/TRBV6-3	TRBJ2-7	CASRMDSLAYEQYF
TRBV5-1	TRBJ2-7	CASSRGQGDEQYF
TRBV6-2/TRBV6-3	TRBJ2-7	CASSLRDRRWEQYF
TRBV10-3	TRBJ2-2	CAISESDRRNTGELFF
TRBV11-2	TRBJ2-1	CASRSTSGSYNEQFF
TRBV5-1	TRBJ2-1	CASSFTPGQGYNEQFF
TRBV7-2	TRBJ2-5	CASSLAGLAEETQYF
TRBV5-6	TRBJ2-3	CASSSVTSRRGALDTQYF
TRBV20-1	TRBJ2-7	CSARDGGSRWGRDLYEQYF
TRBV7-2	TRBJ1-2	CASSLVSGINYGYTF
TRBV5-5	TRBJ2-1	CASSLESGQFHEQFF
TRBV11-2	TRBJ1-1	CASSGTGIEAFF
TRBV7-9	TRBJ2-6	CASSPLRGSSSGANVLTF
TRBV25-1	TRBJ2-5	CASTEQGGDQETQYF
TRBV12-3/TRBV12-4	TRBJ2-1	CASSLALGTSRNEQFF
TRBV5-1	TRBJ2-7	CASSMRTSGSEQYF